This TCR beta chain is drawn from a study of shared clonotypes between healthy human individuals. Across the study: Sampling drew on donors who were a couple of women and a few men aged 18 to 49. Overall study results and limits: Naive CD4 clonotypes overlapped across a handful of donors at roughly 5%.

Sorted-subset replicate PCR reactions contained 150 to 200 ng DNA, corresponding to tens of thousands of T cell genomes. Profiled with immunoSEQ multiplex PCR; TCRdb holds only in-frame clones, not every one. Seen here are roughly 220,000 clones, 65% observed once, and the top ten hold around 10%. With regard to this clone: Its specificity is unknown.

Trimming took off 5 bases at V and 2 bases at J, with 9 bases between the two ends. The germline V gene encodes CDR1 SEHNR and CDR2 FQNEAQ (reference sequence). The CDR3 length is 13 residues. Sequencing input: memory CD4+ T cells sorted from blood. Subset described: CD45RA-negative fraction. This TCR was sampled from a man younger than 40 in good health. V is TRBV7-9 and J is TRBJ1-1, with D uncertain. As DNA, the CDR3 is TGTGCCAGCAGCCATTCTGGAAACACTGAAGCTTTCTTT. Translation: CASSHSGNTEAFF.